This is a list of T cell receptor beta chains from one sample in a study of TIL therapy for anti-PD-1-resistant metastatic lung cancer. Measured with immunoSEQ multiplex PCR; TCRdb has only the in-frame clones, and not every one. The sample has tens of thousands of clones; roughly 69% are singletons. The source material was blood, sampled at baseline. These receptors originate from a person aged 25-79 years with non-small cell lung cancer. The CDR3 runs from the conserved cysteine through the conserved F or W. D genes are given only for firm matches. Clone size, where shown, is once, few, many, or a class for clones that have expanded.

clone size | J gene | D gene | V gene | CDR3 DNA | CDR3 protein
once | TRBJ2-1 | TRBD1 | TRBV30 | TGTGCCTGGAGTCCCGGGACAGGGGGCTTTGAGCAGTTCTTC | CAWSPGTGGFEQFF
- | TRBJ2-2 | TRBD1 | TRBV4-2 | TGTGCCAGCAGCCTACAGGACAGGGTGGTCACCGGGGAGCTGTTTTTT | CASSLQDRVVTGELFF
- | TRBJ2-3 | - | TRBV7-2 | TGTGCCAGCAGCTCCCTAGCGTATAGCACAGATACGCAGTATTTT | CASSSLAYSTDTQYF
- | TRBJ1-5 | - | TRBV10-3 | TGTGCCATCAGTCAGGGATTGACTCAGCCCCAGCATTTT | CAISQGLTQPQHF
once | TRBJ1-4 | - | TRBV4-2 | TGTGCCAGCAGCCAAGCACACAGGGCCCTTGATGAAAAACTGTTTTTT | CASSQAHRALDEKLFF
- | TRBJ2-3 | TRBD2 | TRBV7-2 | TGTGCCAGCAGCTTCTGGCGGGGGGGCGAGAATACGCAGTATTTT | CASSFWRGGENTQYF
- | TRBJ2-1 | TRBD2 | TRBV5-4 | TGTGCCAGCAGCCCGCCTAGCGGGAGTACCTACAATGAGCAGTTCTTC | CASSPPSGSTYNEQFF
- | TRBJ1-1 | - | TRBV6-4 | TGTGCCAGCAGTGACCCCAGTGGTACTACCCTAGCCGTGAACACTGAAGCTTTCTTT | CASSDPSGTTLAVNTEAFF
- | TRBJ2-7 | - | TRBV5-1 | TGCGCCAGCAGCTTGGGGAACCCTATAACCTACGAGCAGTACTTC | CASSLGNPITYEQYF
once | TRBJ1-6 | - | TRBV4-1 | TGCGCCAGCAGCCCACGGGGGGGCGAGCAATCACCCCTCCACTTT | CASSPRGGEQSPLHF
few | TRBJ1-2 | TRBD1 | TRBV10-3 | TGTGCCATCAGTGCAGGGGGGCAGGGGCCCCAGAATGAGGGCTACACCTTC | CAISAGGQGPQNEGYTF
- | TRBJ1-2 | - | TRBV18 | TGTGCCAGCTCATTACAGGGTGCCTATGGCTACACCTTC | CASSLQGAYGYTF
- | TRBJ1-1 | - | TRBV7-9 | TGTGCCAGCACCAAGGACCCCTTGAACACTGAAGCTTTCTTT | CASTKDPLNTEAFF
few | TRBJ1-6 | TRBD1 | TRBV6-5 | TGTGCCAGCAGCCCGGGACAGGTGAATTCACCCCTCCACTTT | CASSPGQVNSPLHF
- | TRBJ1-2 | - | TRBV7-9 | TGTGCCAGCAGCTTAGAAGGGCGTGATGGCTACACCTTC | CASSLEGRDGYTF
- | TRBJ2-1 | - | TRBV6-6 | TGTGCCAGCAGTTACAGAAATCAGAATGAGCAGTTCTTC | CASSYRNQNEQFF
once | TRBJ2-1 | - | TRBV9 | TGTGCCAGCAGCGTAGAGGCAGGGCTAAGCTCCTACAATGAGCAGTTCTTC | CASSVEAGLSSYNEQFF
- | TRBJ1-3 | - | TRBV18 | TGTGCCAGCTCACCATTGGGCGACACCATATATTTT | CASSPLGDTIYF
- | TRBJ2-6 | TRBD1 | TRBV4-1 | TGCGCCAGCAGCGCCCACGTCGGGACAGGGGCTGGGGCCAACGTCCTGACTTTC | CASSAHVGTGAGANVLTF
- | TRBJ1-3 | - | TRBV4-1 | TGCGCCAGCAGCCAAGAACATACACCGACGGGAAACACCATATATTTT | CASSQEHTPTGNTIYF
- | TRBJ1-5 | TRBD1 | TRBV18 | TGTGCCAGCTCACCAGGGACAGGGGGCGGAGTGGGCAATCAGCCCCAGCATTTT | CASSPGTGGGVGNQPQHF
- | TRBJ2-3 | - | TRBV7-2 | TGTGCCAGCAGTCCTTACACAGATACGCAGTATTTT | CASSPYTDTQYF
once | TRBJ1-2 | TRBD1 | TRBV5-3 | TGTGCCAGAAGCTCGGGGACAGGCTACGAGAGGGGCTACACCTTC | CARSSGTGYERGYTF
- | TRBJ2-1 | TRBD2 | TRBV5-1 | TGCGCCAGCAGCTTGGTAGCCGCGGGAGGGTACAATGAGCAGTTCTTC | CASSLVAAGGYNEQFF
- | TRBJ2-5 | - | TRBV18 | TGTGCCAGCTCACCTCCGTCTCAAGGGGGGGAGACCCAGTACTTC | CASSPPSQGGETQYF
once | TRBJ1-3 | - | TRBV2 | TGTGCCAGCAGTGACGTTGGAAACACCATATATTTT | CASSDVGNTIYF
- | TRBJ2-5 | TRBD1 | TRBV7-8 | TGTGCCAGCAGCTTAGTAGGGCAGGGGGCCCAGTACTTC | CASSLVGQGAQYF
- | TRBJ1-1 | - | TRBV5-6 | TGTGCCAGCAGCTTGGTTTTGGGGTCTGAAGCTTTCTTT | CASSLVLGSEAFF
- | TRBJ1-1 | TRBD1 | TRBV25-1 | TGTGCCAGCAGTGAATCAGGCAGGGGGTATGAAGCTTTCTTT | CASSESGRGYEAFF
- | TRBJ2-6 | - | TRBV15 | TGTGCCACCAGCAGAGATGAGTATGCCAACGTCCTGACTTTC | CATSRDEYANVLTF
- | TRBJ2-7 | TRBD2 | TRBV6-5 | TGTGCCAGCAGTTCCCTCGGCGGGAGTAACGAGCAGTACTTC | CASSSLGGSNEQYF
- | TRBJ1-2 | - | TRBV27 | TGTGCCAGCAGTTTAATTCAAGGGGTTGGCTACACCTTC | CASSLIQGVGYTF
- | TRBJ1-3 | - | TRBV4-2 | TGTGCCAGCAGCCAACAGACAGGATTAACTGGAAACACCATATATTTT | CASSQQTGLTGNTIYF
- | TRBJ2-1 | TRBD2 | TRBV29-1 | TGCAGCGTTCTCATACCGGGACTAGCAACCAACAATGAGCAGTTCTTC | CSVLIPGLATNNEQFF
- | TRBJ1-5 | - | TRBV2 | TGTGCCAGCGCCCTTGACAGAATAGGCAATCAGCCCCAGCATTTT | CASALDRIGNQPQHF
- | TRBJ1-2 | - | TRBV30 | TGTGCCTGGAGTCGGGGAGGGGGATCTAACTATGGCTACACCTTC | CAWSRGGGSNYGYTF
- | TRBJ1-2 | - | TRBV7-8 | TGTGCCAGCAGCTATGGACCGGCTGGTTATGGCTACACCTTC | CASSYGPAGYGYTF
- | TRBJ2-1 | TRBD2 | TRBV5-5 | TGTGCCAGCAGCTTTGGGACTAACTACAATGAGCAGTTCTTC | CASSFGTNYNEQFF
- | TRBJ2-1 | TRBD2 | TRBV10-1 | TGCGCCAGCAGTGAGTTCCTAGCGGGAGTGGGTAATGAGCAGTTCTTC | CASSEFLAGVGNEQFF
- | TRBJ2-5 | - | TRBV2 | TGTGCGACTTCGGAGGTTCGACGGGAGACCCAGTACTTC | CATSEVRRETQYF
- | TRBJ1-1 | - | TRBV20-1 | TGCAGTGCCCGCGCTAACACTGAAGCTTTCTTT | CSARANTEAFF
- | TRBJ2-7 | TRBD2 | TRBV10-2 | TGCGCCAGCATGAAGGGAGGGGACCCCTACGAGCAGTACTTC | CASMKGGDPYEQYF
- | TRBJ2-2 | TRBD2 | TRBV7-9 | TGTGCCAGCAGCTTAGCACTAGCGGGGGACCTCAAAGCCACCGGGGAGCTGTTTTTT | CASSLALAGDLKATGELFF
- | TRBJ1-6 | - | TRBV9 | TGTGCCAGCAGTTCGACAGCCAGGGATTCACCCCTCCACTTT | CASSSTARDSPLHF
- | TRBJ2-1 | TRBD1 | TRBV11-2 | TGTGCCAGCAGCCGCCCCACCGGGACAGGGGGCATCGAGCAGTTCTTC | CASSRPTGTGGIEQFF
- | TRBJ1-2 | - | TRBV5-6 | TGTGCCAGCAGCTTAGAGGGACTTTATGGCTACACCTTC | CASSLEGLYGYTF
- | TRBJ2-2 | TRBD2 | TRBV6-5 | TGTGCCAGTAGGTTTAGCGGGAGTTTTAGCGGGGAGCTGTTTTTT | CASRFSGSFSGELFF
- | TRBJ2-5 | TRBD1 | TRBV5-6 | TGTGCCAGCAGCACCGACAGGGAGAGAAATCAAGAGACCCAGTACTTC | CASSTDRERNQETQYF
- | TRBJ2-7 | - | TRBV6-6 | TGTGCCAGCAGTTACTCGAGACGTGCCGGCTCCTACGAGCAGTACTTC | CASSYSRRAGSYEQYF
few | TRBJ1-5 | - | TRBV27 | TGTGCCAGCAGTGCAAGGGGGGTCTTAGGGGATAGCAATCAGCCCCAGCATTTT | CASSARGVLGDSNQPQHF
few | TRBJ1-6 | TRBD1 | TRBV27 | TGTGCCAGTAAAACCGGGACAGGGTTTTCACCCCTCCACTTT | CASKTGTGFSPLHF
- | TRBJ2-3 | - | TRBV7-3 | TGTGCCAGCAGCTTAGGCGGCAGGGGACGGGGCACAGATACGCAGTATTTT | CASSLGGRGRGTDTQYF
- | TRBJ1-3 | - | TRBV5-1 | TGCGCCAGCAGCTTGGGGGTAAGCTCTGGAAACACCATATATTTT | CASSLGVSSGNTIYF
- | TRBJ1-2 | TRBD1 | TRBV7-9 | TGTGCCAGCAGCTTAGAGACAGGGGGCTATGGCTACACCTTC | CASSLETGGYGYTF
- | TRBJ1-2 | TRBD1 | TRBV4-1 | TGCGCCAGCAGCCACCCGGGACAGGGGAACTATGGCTACACCTTC | CASSHPGQGNYGYTF
once | TRBJ2-5 | - | TRBV5-1 | TGCGCCAGCAGCTATGGAATGGTGGAGACCCAGTACTTC | CASSYGMVETQYF
once | TRBJ2-3 | TRBD2 | TRBV4-2 | TGTGCCAGCAGCCAGCGGGAGAGCACAGATACGCAGTATTTT | CASSQRESTDTQYF
- | TRBJ2-1 | - | TRBV7-7 | TGTGCTAGCAGCTTAGCGGAGGGGGGGCGGTTTGAGCAGTTCTTC | CASSLAEGGRFEQFF
few | TRBJ1-2 | - | TRBV18 | TGTGCCAGCTCACCACAGGGAAACAACTATGGCTACACCTTC | CASSPQGNNYGYTF
- | TRBJ1-6 | - | TRBV7-6 | TGTGCCAGCAGCGAGAGGGTAGGGCGTATCTCCTATAATTCACCCCTCCACTTT | CASSERVGRISYNSPLHF